The 6 T cell receptor beta chains given below trace back to one sample, sequenced in a study of T-cell memory formation after mild COVID-19. MiXCR, run by TCRdb on the 5' RACE reads, gives a single entry per CDR3 protein. The top ten clones hold 12% of a sample with roughly 620,000 distinct CDR3 sequences, about a sixth of them seen once. The sample taken for sequencing was PBMCs or a T cell subset sorted from them (not recorded which). The origin of the receptors is an adult woman who had mild COVID-19 (a few samples of this study predate the infection). Cell type and time point are not known.

The CDR3 DNA sequence: TGTGCCACCCATGACGGCCCAGGCGGGGAGCTGTTTTTT. Protein: CATHDGPGGELFF. The V gene is TRBV24-1, the J gene TRBJ2-2; D ambiguous. The CDR3 extends over 13 amino acids. Looked up from germline, CDR1 is KGHDR and CDR2 is SFDVKD. The ends were cut back, 9 bases at V and 7 bases at J, with 14 bases in the middle.

The chain is built from TRBV7-9 and TRBJ1-2, with a possible D match to TRBD1 (6 bases). The germline V gene has CDR1 SEHNR and CDR2 FQNEAQ (reference sequence). The CDR3 extends over 15 amino acids. V lost 1 base to trimming and J lost 4 bases, with 13 bases between them. CDR3 protein: CASSLEAGHLYGYTF. In DNA, the CDR3 is TGTGCCAGCAGCTTAGAGGCGGGACACCTCTATGGCTACACCTTC.

The chain joins TRBV9 to TRBJ2-2; TRBD2 is a possible D gene (6 bases). The CDR3 is made up of 17 amino acids. V was clipped by 3 bases and J by 0 bases, with 15 bases between them. Germline-derived CDR1 and CDR2 are SGDLS and YYNGEE. The CDR3 here is CASSARLGRTNTGELFF. The CDR3 nucleotides read TGTGCCAGCAGCGCTAGACTAGGTCGGACGAACACCGGGGAGCTGTTTTTT.

This clonotype was counted many times. The CDR3 DNA sequence: TGCAGCGTTGTCGAACTCCAGGGAGGCAATGAGCAGTTCTTC. It is translated as CSVVELQGGNEQFF. The J gene is TRBJ2-1, the V gene TRBV29-1; D is possibly TRBD2 (6 bases). The CDR3 covers 14 residues. Trimming shortened V by 4 bases and J by 6 bases, and 16 bases separated the two germline ends. The germline V gene has CDR1 SQVTM and CDR2 ANQGSEA.

This clonotype was counted many times. The rearrangement links TRBV4-2 to TRBJ1-1; unclear D gene. Per the germline V gene, CDR1 is LGHNA and CDR2 is YNFKEQ. V was shortened by 4 bases and J by 0 bases, with 18 bases between the two germline ends. The CDR3 loop spans 17 amino acids. This CDR3 reads CASSPLRRSGMNTEAFF. The CDR3 DNA reads as TGTGCCAGCAGCCCCCTTCGTCGAAGCGGTATGAACACTGAAGCTTTCTTT.

Only a few counts were recorded for this clonotype. The chain uses TRBV4-1 and TRBJ2-7, with D tentatively TRBD2 (5 bases). Germline values: CDR1 MGHRA, CDR2 YSYEKL. This CDR3 contains 15 residues. V shed 4 bases and J shed 5 bases, with 18 bases lying between them. The CDR3: CASSRAQGSEDEQYF. The CDR3, as DNA: TGCGCCAGCAGCCGGGCCCAAGGGAGTGAGGACGAGCAGTACTTC.